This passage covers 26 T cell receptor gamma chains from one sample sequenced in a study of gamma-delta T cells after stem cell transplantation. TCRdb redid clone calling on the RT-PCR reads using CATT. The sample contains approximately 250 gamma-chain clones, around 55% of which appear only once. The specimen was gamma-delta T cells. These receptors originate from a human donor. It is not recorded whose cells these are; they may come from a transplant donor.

The CDR3 loop is CALWEGGELGKKIKVF. CDR3 bases: TGTGCCTTGTGGGAGGGGGGAGAGTTGGGCAAAAAAATCAAGGTATTT. This sequence joins TRGV9 and TRGJP. Because TCRdb records no J gene, it was assigned here through a match of the DNA to germline. Germline CDR1 GITISATS, CDR2 ISYDGTV (reference sequence). The CDR3 contains 16 residues. V trimming: 2 bases; J trimming: 6 bases; junction bases outside the gene matches: 4.

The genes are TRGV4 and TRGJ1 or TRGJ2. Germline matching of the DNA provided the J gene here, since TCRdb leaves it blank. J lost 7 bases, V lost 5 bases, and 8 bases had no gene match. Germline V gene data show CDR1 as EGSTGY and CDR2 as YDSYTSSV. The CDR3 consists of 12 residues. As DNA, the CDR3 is TGTGCCACCTGGGTGCTCGGATATAAGAAACTCTTT. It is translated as CATWVLGYKKLF.

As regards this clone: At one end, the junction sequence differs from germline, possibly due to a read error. The chain's CDR3 is CALWEAELGKKNKVF. The DNA of the CDR3 is TGTGCCTTGTGGGAGGCCGAGTTGGGCAAAAAAAACAAGGTATTT. The chain employs TRGV9 and TRGJP. The J gene, not given by TCRdb, was assigned here from a germline match of the nucleotide sequence. The germline gives CDR1 GITISATS, CDR2 ISYDGTV (reference sequence). The CDR3 sequence is 15 residues long.

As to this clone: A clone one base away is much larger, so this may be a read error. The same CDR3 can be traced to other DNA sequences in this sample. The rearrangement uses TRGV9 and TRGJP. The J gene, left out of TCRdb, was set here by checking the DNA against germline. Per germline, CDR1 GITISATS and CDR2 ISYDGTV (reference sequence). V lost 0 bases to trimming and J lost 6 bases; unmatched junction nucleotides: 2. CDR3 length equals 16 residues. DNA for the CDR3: TGTGCCTTGTGGGAGGTGCGAGAGTTGGGCAAAAAAATCAAGGTATTT. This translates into CALWEVRELGKKIKVF.

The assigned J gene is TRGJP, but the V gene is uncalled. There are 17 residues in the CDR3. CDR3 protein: CALWEVSQELGKKIKVF. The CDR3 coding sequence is TGTGCCTTGTGGGAGGTGTCCCAAGAGTTGGGCAAAAAAATCAAGGTATTT.

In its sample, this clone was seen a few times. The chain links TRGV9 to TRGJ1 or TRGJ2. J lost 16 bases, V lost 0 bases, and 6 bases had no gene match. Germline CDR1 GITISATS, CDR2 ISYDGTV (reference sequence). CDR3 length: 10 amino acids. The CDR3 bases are TGTGCCTTGTGGGAGGTGCGGGGTCTCTTT. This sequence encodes CALWEVRGLF.

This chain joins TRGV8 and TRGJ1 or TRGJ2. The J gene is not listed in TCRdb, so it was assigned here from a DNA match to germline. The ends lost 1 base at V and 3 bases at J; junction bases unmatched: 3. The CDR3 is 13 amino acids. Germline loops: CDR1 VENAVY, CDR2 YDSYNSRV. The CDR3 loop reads CATWDSLYYKKLF. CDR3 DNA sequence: TGTGCCACCTGGGATAGCCTTTATTATAAGAAACTCTTT.

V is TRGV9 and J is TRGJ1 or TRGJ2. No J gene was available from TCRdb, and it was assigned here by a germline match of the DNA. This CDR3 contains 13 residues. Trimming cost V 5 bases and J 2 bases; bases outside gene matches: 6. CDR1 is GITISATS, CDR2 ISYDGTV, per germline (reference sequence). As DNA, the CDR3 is TGTGCCTTGTGGGCAAGGCATTATTATAAGAAACTCTTT. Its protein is CALWARHYYKKLF.

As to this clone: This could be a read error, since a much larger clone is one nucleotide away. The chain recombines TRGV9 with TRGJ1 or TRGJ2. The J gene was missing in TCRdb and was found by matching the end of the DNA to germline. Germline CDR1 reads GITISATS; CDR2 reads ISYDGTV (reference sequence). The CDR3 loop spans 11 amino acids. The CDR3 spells CALWAYHKKLF. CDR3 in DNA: TGTGCCTTGTGGGCTTATCATAAGAAACTCTTT.

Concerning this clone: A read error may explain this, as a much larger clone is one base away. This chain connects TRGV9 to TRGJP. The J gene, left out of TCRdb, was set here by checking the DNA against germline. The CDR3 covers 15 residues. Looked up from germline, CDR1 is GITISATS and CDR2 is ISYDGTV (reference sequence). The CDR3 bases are TGTGCCTTGTGGGAAAAAGAGTTGGGGAAAAAAATCAAGGTATTT. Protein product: CALWEKELGKKIKVF.

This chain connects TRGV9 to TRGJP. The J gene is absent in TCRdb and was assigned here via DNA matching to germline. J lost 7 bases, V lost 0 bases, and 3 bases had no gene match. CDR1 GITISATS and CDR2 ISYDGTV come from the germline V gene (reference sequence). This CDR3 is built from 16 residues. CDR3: CALWEVLELGKKIKVF. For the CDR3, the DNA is TGTGCCTTGTGGGAGGTGTTGGAGTTGGGCAAAAAAATCAAGGTATTT.

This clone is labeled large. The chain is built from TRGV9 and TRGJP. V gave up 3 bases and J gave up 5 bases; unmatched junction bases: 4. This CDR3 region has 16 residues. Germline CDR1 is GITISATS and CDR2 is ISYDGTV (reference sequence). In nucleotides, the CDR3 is TGTGCCTTGTGGGAGCTTAAAGAGTTGGGCAAAAAAATCAAGGTATTT. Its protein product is CALWELKELGKKIKVF.

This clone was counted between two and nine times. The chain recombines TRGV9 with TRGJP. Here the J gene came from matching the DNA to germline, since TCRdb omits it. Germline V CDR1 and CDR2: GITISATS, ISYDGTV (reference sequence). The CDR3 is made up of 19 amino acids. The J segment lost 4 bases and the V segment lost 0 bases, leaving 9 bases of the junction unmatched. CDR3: CALWEVRGLQELGKKIKVF. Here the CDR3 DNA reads TGTGCCTTGTGGGAGGTGCGGGGCCTCCAAGAGTTGGGCAAAAAAATCAAGGTATTT.

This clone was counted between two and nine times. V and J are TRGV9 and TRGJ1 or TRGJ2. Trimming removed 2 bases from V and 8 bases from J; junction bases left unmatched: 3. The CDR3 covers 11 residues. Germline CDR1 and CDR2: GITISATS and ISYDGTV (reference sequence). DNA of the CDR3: TGTGCCTTGTGGGAGGACGATAAGAAACTCTTT. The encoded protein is CALWEDDKKLF.

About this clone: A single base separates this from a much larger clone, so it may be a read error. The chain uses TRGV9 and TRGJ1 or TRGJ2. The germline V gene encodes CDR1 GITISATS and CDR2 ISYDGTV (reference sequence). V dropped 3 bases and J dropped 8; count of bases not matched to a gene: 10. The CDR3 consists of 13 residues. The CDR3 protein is CALWEPTNHKKLF. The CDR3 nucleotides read TGTGCCTTGTGGGAGCCTACCAACCATAAGAAACTCTTT.

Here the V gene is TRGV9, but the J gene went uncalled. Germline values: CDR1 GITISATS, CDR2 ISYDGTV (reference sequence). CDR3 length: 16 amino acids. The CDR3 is CALWELKELGKKNKLF. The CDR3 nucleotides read TGTGCCTTGTGGGAGCTTAAAGAGTTGGGTAAAAAAAACAAACTATTT.

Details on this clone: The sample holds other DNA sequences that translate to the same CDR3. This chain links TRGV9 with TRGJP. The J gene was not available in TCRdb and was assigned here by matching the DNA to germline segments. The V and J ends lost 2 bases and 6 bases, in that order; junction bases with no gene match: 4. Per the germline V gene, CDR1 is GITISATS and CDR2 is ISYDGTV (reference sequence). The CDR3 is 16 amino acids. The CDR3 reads CALWEELELGKKIKVF. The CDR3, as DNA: TGTGCCTTGTGGGAGGAGTTAGAGTTGGGCAAAAAAATCAAGGTATTT.

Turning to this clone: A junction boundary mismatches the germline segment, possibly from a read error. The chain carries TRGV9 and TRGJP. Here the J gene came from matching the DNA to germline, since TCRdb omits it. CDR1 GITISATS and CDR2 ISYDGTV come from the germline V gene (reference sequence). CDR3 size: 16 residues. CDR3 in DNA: TGTGCCTTGGGGGAGGTGGAGGAGTTGGGCAAAAAAATCAAGGTATTT. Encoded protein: CALGEVEELGKKIKVF.

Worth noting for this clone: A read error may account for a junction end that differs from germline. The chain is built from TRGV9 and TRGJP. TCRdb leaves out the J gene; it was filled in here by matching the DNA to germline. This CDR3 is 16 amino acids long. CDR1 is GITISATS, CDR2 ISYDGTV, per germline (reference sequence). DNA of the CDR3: TGTGCCTTGTGGGAGGTGTTTGAGTGGGGCAAAAAAAGCAAGGTATTT. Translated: CALWEVFEWGKKSKVF.

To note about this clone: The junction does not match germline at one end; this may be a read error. CDR3 coding DNA: TGTGCCGTGTGGGAGACCCAAGAGTTGGGCAAAAAAATCAAGGTATTT. This codes for CAVWETQELGKKIKVF. The chain carries TRGV9 and TRGJP. Assignment of the J gene here rests on matching the DNA to germline, because TCRdb gives none. The germline V gene encodes CDR1 GITISATS and CDR2 ISYDGTV (reference sequence). CDR3 length equals 16 residues.

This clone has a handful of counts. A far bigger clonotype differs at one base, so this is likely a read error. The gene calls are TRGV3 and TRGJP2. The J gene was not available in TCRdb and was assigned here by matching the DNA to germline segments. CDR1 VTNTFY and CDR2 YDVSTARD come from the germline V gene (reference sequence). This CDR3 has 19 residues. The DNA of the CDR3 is TGTGCCAACTGGGACAGGCCGAATCGGGCCGATAGTAGTGATTGGATCAAGACGTTT. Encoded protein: CANWDRPNRADSSDWIKTF.

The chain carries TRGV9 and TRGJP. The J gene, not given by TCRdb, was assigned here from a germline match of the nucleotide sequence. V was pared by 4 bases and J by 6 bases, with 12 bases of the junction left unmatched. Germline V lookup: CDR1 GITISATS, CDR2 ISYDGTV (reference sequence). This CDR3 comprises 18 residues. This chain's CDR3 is CALWDRADRELGKKIKVF. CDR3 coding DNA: TGTGCCTTGTGGGATCGGGCTGACCGAGAGTTGGGCAAAAAAATCAAGGTATTT.

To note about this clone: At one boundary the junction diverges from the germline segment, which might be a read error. The CDR3 region is CAVWEVKELGKKIKVF. The CDR3 DNA reads as TGTGCCGTGTGGGAGGTGAAGGAGTTGGGCAAAAAAATCAAGGTATTT. The chain uses TRGV9 and TRGJP. The J gene, left out of TCRdb, was set here by checking the DNA against germline. This CDR3 comprises 16 residues. Germline lookup yields CDR1 GITISATS and CDR2 ISYDGTV (reference sequence).

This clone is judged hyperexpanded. The CDR3 loop reads CALWEKELGKKIKVF. The CDR3 bases are TGTGCCTTGTGGGAAAAAGAGTTGGGCAAAAAAATCAAGGTATTT. The chain links TRGV9 to TRGJP. CDR1 is GITISATS and CDR2 is ISYDGTV in the germline V gene (reference sequence). The J segment lost 5 bases and the V segment lost 4 bases, leaving 2 bases of the junction unmatched. CDR3 length: 15 residues.

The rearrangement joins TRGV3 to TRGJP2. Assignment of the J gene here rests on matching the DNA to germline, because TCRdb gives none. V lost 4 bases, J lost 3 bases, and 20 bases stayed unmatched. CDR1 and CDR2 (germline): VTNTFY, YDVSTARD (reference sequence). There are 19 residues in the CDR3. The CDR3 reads CATWEPRHDVLGSDWIKTF. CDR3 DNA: TGTGCCACCTGGGAACCAAGGCACGACGTTCTCGGTAGTGATTGGATCAAGACGTTT.

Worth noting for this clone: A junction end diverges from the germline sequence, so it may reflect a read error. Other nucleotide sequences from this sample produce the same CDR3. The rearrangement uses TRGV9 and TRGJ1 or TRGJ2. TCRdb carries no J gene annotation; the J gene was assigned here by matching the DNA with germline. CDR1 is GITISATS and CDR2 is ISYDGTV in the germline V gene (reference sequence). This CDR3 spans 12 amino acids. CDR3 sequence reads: CALWEGGYRKLF. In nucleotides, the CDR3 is TGTGCCTTGTGGGAGGGTGGGTATAGGAAACTCTTT.